The rows below give T cell receptor beta chains drawn from one sample of a study of cytomegalovirus exposure and HLA in healthy donors. Profiling relied on immunoSEQ multiplex PCR, and the TCRdb table lists in-frame clones only, not all of them. The sample contains some 130,000 clones, around 73% of which appear only once. Sequenced material: PBMCs. The source is a female donor in good health and CMV-seronegative. Each CDR3 is given with its conserved first and last residue. D genes are given only for firm matches. Clone size, where shown, is once, few, many, or a class for clones that have expanded.

d_call	clone_size	j_call	v_call	cdr3_nt	cdr3_aa
TRBD1	once	TRBJ2-5	TRBV18	TGTGCCAGCTCGTCAACAGGGGTCCAAGAGACCCAGTACTTC	CASSSTGVQETQYF
NA	NA	TRBJ1-5	TRBV28	TGTGCCAGCATTCTAGGTAGGCAGGGGAGAGGTTTGAATCAGCCCCAGCATTTT	CASILGRQGRGLNQPQHF
TRBD2	NA	TRBJ2-7	TRBV28	TGTGCCAGCAGTCAGATCGGGACTAGGGGCCACGAGCAGTACTTC	CASSQIGTRGHEQYF
TRBD1	NA	TRBJ1-5	TRBV28	TGTGCCAGCAGTTTACCCCAGAGGGGGCTTAATCAGCCCCAGCATTTT	CASSLPQRGLNQPQHF
NA	once	TRBJ2-7	TRBV10-3	TGTGCCATCAGTGAGCTGAGCAACTACGAGCAGTACTTC	CAISELSNYEQYF
TRBD2	NA	TRBJ2-7	TRBV9	TGTGCCAGCAGCGAGGGTAGTAGCGGGTACGAGCAGTACTTC	CASSEGSSGYEQYF
NA	NA	TRBJ2-7	TRBV29-1	TGCAGCGTCTCTGAGAGGGTGGAGCAGTACTTC	CSVSERVEQYF
NA	NA	TRBJ2-7	TRBV2	TGTGCCAGCAGTGGTATGTGGACAGAACACTCCTACGAGCAGTACTTC	CASSGMWTEHSYEQYF
TRBD1	NA	TRBJ2-7	TRBV11-2	TGTGCCAGCAGCGACAGGGGGAGCAGCTCCTACGAGCAGTACTTC	CASSDRGSSSYEQYF
NA	once	TRBJ1-3	TRBV18	TGTGCCAGCTCCCCCCAGGGGAGCTCTGGAAACACCATATATTTT	CASSPQGSSGNTIYF
NA	NA	TRBJ2-3	TRBV7-3	TGTGCCAGCAGCTTAACGGCAGGAACAGATACGCAGTATTTT	CASSLTAGTDTQYF
NA	NA	TRBJ2-5	TRBV20-1	TGCAGTGCTCTAAAAGAGACCCAGTACTTC	CSALKETQYF
NA	NA	TRBJ1-1	TRBV5-6	TGTGCCAGCAGCTCTCCTCCAGGAAGGAACACTGAAGCTTTCTTT	CASSSPPGRNTEAFF
TRBD1	NA	TRBJ2-3	TRBV11-2	TGTGCCAGCAGCTTAGATCCCGGGACAGTGCTCACAGATACGCAGTATTTT	CASSLDPGTVLTDTQYF
NA	NA	TRBJ2-5	TRBV5-1	TGCGCCACCCGAGGGGGGGGGCATCATCAAGAGACCCAGTACTTC	CATRGGGHHQETQYF
NA	NA	TRBJ1-1	TRBV14	TGTGCCAGCAGCCAAGAATGGGCAGGGAACACTGAAGCTTTCTTT	CASSQEWAGNTEAFF
TRBD1	NA	TRBJ1-5	TRBV28	TGTGCCAGCAGTAAGGACAGGGGAGGAGGACAGCCCCAGCATTTT	CASSKDRGGGQPQHF
NA	NA	TRBJ2-7	TRBV7-2	TGTGCCAGCAGTACGGGGTTCTCCTACGAGCAGTACTTC	CASSTGFSYEQYF
NA	NA	TRBJ1-5	TRBV9	TGTGCCAGCAGCGTAGCAAGCAATCAGCCCCAGCATTTT	CASSVASNQPQHF
NA	NA	TRBJ2-7	TRBV6-5	TGTGCCAGCAGTTACCCCCGCAGGTATTCCTACGAGCAGTACTTC	CASSYPRRYSYEQYF
NA	NA	TRBJ1-3	TRBV4-3	TGCGCCAGCAGCCAAGATCGGGGAGAGAGCTCTGGAAACACCATATATTTT	CASSQDRGESSGNTIYF
TRBD1	NA	TRBJ1-2	TRBV27	TGTGCCAGCAGTGGCGGACAGGAGCCCTCCTATGGCTACACCTTC	CASSGGQEPSYGYTF
TRBD1	NA	TRBJ1-5	TRBV6-1	TGTGCCACCATTTGGACAGGGGCATTGGTTCAGCCCCAGCATTTT	CATIWTGALVQPQHF
TRBD2	NA	TRBJ2-3	TRBV4-3	TGCGCCAGCAGCCAAGATTATGAAGCGGGAGGTTTGAATACGCAGTATTTT	CASSQDYEAGGLNTQYF
NA	NA	TRBJ2-1	TRBV27	TGTGCCAGCAGTTCCGCGGAAGGGGGTTACAATGAGCAGTTCTTC	CASSSAEGGYNEQFF
TRBD1	NA	TRBJ2-5	TRBV7-9	TGTGCCAGCAGCTCTTACAGGGGGCAAGAGACCCAGTACTTC	CASSSYRGQETQYF
NA	NA	TRBJ2-5	TRBV19	TGTGCCAGTCGGGACAAAGCCGAGACCCAGTACTTC	CASRDKAETQYF
TRBD2	few	TRBJ2-7	TRBV5-1	TGCGCCAGCAGCCAAGATCAGGGGACTAGACGCGAGCAGTACTTC	CASSQDQGTRREQYF
NA	NA	TRBJ2-7	TRBV6-5	TGTGCCAGCATCGGCGGGAATGACTACGAGCAGTACTTC	CASIGGNDYEQYF